This T cell receptor (beta chain) came from a study of T cells in Graves' hyperthyroidism and ophthalmopathy. Broader study findings: The model forecast ophthalmopathy, anticipating it by a median about 6.5 months before onset. Ophthalmopathy cases were set apart from stable hyperthyroidism by a 13 V-J model.

RNA transcripts gave rise to amplified TCR beta CDR3 regions. The study used the HTBI primer set for a first-round RT-PCR of the TCR CDR3. TCRdb used MiXCR to reprocess the multiplex PCR reads, holding one entry per CDR3 protein. The table has around 300,000 distinct CDR3 sequences, approximately 14% seen once. The source of the PBMCs was 9.5 to 10 ml of fresh peripheral blood. This clonotype has at least ten counts. Its target is not known. J lost 4 bases, V lost 5 bases, and 5 bases had no gene match. Germline V CDR1 and CDR2: SGHVS, FNYEAQ. CDR3 size: 15 residues. The TCR sequence derives from a woman aged 25 to 39 with Graves' hyperthyroidism. The genes are TRBV7-6 and TRBJ2-3, with 11 bases aligning to TRBD2. Source material: blood. In DNA form, the CDR3 reads TGTGCCAGCAGCCTTAGCGGGGGGGGTCCAGATACGCAGTATTTT. Its protein product is CASSLSGGGPDTQYF. Complete variable domain (other parts from reference TRBV7-6 and TRBJ2-3): GAGVSQSPRYKVTKRGQDVALRCDPISGHVSLYWYRQALGQGPEFLTYFNYEAQQDKSGLPNDRFSAERPEGSISTLTIQRTEQRDSAMYRCASSLSGGGPDTQYFGPGTRLTVL.